This entry concerns a single TCR beta chain. These data originate in a study of blood T cell repertoires in COVID-19. As processed by the authors: Counts of nucleated cells, estimated from reference gene primer amplification, were obtained. Method: immunoSEQ multiplex PCR; TCRdb's copy keeps in-frame clones and lacks some. The DNA was the basis for D and trimming; V, J and clone size are from that table. The sample holds some 330,000 clones; roughly 90% are singletons and the top ten take around 20%. CDR3 length equals 20 residues. Per the germline V gene, CDR1 is SGHNT and CDR2 is YYREEE (reference sequence). Unmatched junction bases numbered 12, after V lost 1 base and J lost 0 bases.

The rearrangement joins TRBV5-4 to TRBJ2-1, with 11 bases fitting TRBD2. The sequenced sample consisted of PBMCs or T cells enriched from blood (not recorded which). The sequence was collected from a woman between 25 and 40 years old who had recovered from COVID-19. CDR3 in amino acids: CASSLRGHTLAGDSYNEQFF. The CDR3 nucleotides are TGTGCCAGCAGCTTGAGGGGACACACACTAGCGGGAGACTCCTACAATGAGCAGTTCTTC.